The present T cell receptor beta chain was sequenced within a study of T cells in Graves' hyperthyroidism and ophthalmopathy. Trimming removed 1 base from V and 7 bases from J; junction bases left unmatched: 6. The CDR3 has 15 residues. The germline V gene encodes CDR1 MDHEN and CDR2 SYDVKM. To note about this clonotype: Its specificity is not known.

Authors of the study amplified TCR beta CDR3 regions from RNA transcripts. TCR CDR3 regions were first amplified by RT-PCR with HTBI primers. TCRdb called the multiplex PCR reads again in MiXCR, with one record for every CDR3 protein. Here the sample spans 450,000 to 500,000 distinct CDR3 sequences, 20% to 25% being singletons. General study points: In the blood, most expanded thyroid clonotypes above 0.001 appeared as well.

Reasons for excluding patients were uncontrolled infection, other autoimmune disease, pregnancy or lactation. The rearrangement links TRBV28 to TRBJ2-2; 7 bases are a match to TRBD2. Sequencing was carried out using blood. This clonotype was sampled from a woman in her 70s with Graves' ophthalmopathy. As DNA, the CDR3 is TGTGCCAGCAGTTTATTGGCGGGAGTGCACGGGGAGCTGTTTTTT. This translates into CASSLLAGVHGELFF.